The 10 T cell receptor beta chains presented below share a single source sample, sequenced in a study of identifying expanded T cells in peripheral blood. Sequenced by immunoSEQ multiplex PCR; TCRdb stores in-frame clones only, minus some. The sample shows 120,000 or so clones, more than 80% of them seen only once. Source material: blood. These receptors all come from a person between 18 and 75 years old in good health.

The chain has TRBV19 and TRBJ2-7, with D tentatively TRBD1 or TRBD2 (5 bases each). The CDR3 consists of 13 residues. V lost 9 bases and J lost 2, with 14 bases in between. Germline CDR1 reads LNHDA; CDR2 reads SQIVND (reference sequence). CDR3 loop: CASRDRLTYEQYF. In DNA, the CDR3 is TGTGCCAGCCGGGACCGCCTGACCTACGAGCAGTACTTC.

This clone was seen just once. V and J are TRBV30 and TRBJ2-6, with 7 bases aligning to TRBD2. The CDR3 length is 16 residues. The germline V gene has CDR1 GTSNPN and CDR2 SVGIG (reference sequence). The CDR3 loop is CAISTGGISGANVLTF. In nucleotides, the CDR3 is TGTGCAATCTCCACCGGGGGGATCTCTGGGGCCAACGTCCTGACTTTC.

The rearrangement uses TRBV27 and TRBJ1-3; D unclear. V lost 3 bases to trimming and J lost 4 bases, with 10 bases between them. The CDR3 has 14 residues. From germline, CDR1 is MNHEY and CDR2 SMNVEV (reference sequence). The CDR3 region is CASSLRSGGNTIYF. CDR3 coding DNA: TGTGCCAGCAGTTTGCGTTCGGGGGGAAACACCATATATTTT.

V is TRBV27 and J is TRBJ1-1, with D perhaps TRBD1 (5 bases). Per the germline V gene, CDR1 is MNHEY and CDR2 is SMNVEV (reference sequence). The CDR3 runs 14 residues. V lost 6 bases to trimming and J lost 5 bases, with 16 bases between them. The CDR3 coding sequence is TGTGCCAGCAGCGGGAGGGGAGGTAAGACTGAAGCTTTCTTT. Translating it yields CASSGRGGKTEAFF.

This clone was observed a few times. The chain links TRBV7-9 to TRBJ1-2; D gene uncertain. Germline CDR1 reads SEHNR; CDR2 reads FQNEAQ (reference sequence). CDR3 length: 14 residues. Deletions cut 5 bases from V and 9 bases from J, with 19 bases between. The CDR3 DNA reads TGTGCCAGCAGCATCAGCCGGGGTGGAGAAAGCTACACCTTC. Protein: CASSISRGGESYTF.

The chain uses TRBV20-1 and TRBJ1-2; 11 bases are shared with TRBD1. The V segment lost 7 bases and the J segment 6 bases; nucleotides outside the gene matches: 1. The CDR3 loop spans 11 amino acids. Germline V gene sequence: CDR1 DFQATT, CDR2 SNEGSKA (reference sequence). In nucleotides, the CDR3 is TGCAGTGGGACAGGGGGCAATGGCTACACCTTC. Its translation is CSGTGGNGYTF.

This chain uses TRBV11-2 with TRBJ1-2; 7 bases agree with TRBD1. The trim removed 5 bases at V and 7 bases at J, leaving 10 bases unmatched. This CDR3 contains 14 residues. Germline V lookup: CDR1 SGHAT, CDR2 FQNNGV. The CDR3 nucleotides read TGTGCCAGCAGCGCAGGGGGGACCTGGGGTGGCTACACCTTC. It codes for CASSAGGTWGGYTF.

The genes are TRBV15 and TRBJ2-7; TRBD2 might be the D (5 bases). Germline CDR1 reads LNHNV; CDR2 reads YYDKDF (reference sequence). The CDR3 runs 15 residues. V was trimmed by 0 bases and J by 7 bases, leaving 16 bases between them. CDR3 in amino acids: CATSRDRIRPGEQYF. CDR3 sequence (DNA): TGTGCCACCAGCAGAGATAGGATCAGGCCGGGGGAGCAGTACTTC.

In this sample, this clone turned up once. DNA of the CDR3: TGTGCCACCAGCAGGCGGACGGTAGCCAAAAACATTCAGTACTTC. Its translation is CATSRRTVAKNIQYF. The chain couples TRBV15 to TRBJ2-4; D ambiguous. V was trimmed by 3 bases and J by 0 bases, leaving 9 bases between them. This CDR3 is built from 15 residues. Germline V gene data show CDR1 as LNHNV and CDR2 as YYDKDF (reference sequence).

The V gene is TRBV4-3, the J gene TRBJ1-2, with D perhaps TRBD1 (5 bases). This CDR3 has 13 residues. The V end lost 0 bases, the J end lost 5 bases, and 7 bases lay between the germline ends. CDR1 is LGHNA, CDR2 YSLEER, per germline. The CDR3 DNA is TGCGCCAGCAGCCAAGACCGACAGTATGGCTACACCTTC. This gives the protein CASSQDRQYGYTF.